Detailed here is one T cell receptor beta chain. Antigen specificity is unknown. Primers included in the PCR were 60 Vbeta and 13 Jbeta primers. Sequenced by immunoSEQ multiplex PCR; TCRdb stores in-frame clones only, minus some. This sample has roughly 150,000 clones, with roughly 70% found just once. The sample is drawn from a study of cytomegalovirus exposure and HLA in healthy donors. Study-level points and caveats: TCR association rates varied by HLA locus in a later analysis, with DRB1 highest and HLA-C lowest. Per a later analysis, HLA-associated TCR beta chains showed more clonal expansion than other, equally common TCR beta chains. In presence/absence analyses, roughly uniform sequencing depth across donors was assumed.

The receptor was isolated from a man in his forties in good health and CMV-seronegative. The sample comprised PBMCs.

The CDR3 is CASSFTDRNTGELFF. Written as DNA, the CDR3 is TGTGCCAGCAGCTTCACGGACAGAAACACCGGGGAGCTGTTTTTT. J is TRBJ2-2 and V is TRBV9; D is perhaps TRBD1 (6 bases). Germline CDR1 reads SGDLS; CDR2 reads YYNGEE. The CDR3 is made up of 15 amino acids. Trimming took off 4 bases at V and 2 bases at J, with 12 bases between the two ends. The full variable domain, with the rest looked up from reference TRBV9 and TRBJ2-2, is DSGVTQTPKHLITATGQRVTLRCSPRSGDLSVYWYQQSLDQGLQFLIQYYNGEERAKGNILERFSAQQFPDLHSELNLSSLELGDSALYFCASSFTDRNTGELFFGEGSRLTVL.